This TCR beta chain came from a study of identical twins. Healthy Caucasians made up all donors. TCRdb processed the 5' RACE reads anew with MiXCR; each CDR3 protein has one entry. The data contain hundreds of thousands of distinct CDR3 sequences, 8.6% of them seen just once; the ten biggest clones take up around 0.95%. The V gene lost 5 bases and the J gene lost 6 bases, with 17 bases spanning the gap. This CDR3 comprises 14 residues. This clonotype was counted a few times. The antigen is undetermined. Findings of the study overall: Researchers caution that invariant MAIT and iNKT cells could partly confound zero-insertion analyses.

These data were also reused for a study on yellow fever vaccine responses in identical twins.

The source of this sequence is a woman under 30 in good health. This rearrangement joins TRBV12-3 or TRBV12-4 to TRBJ2-7, with D perhaps TRBD1 (5 bases). Sequencing was carried out using PBMCs. The CDR3 here is CASSDDTRGLEQYF. As DNA, the CDR3 is TGTGCCAGCAGTGACGACACAAGGGGTCTCGAGCAGTACTTC.